This passage covers 20 T cell receptor beta chains from one sample sequenced in a study of blood T cell repertoires in COVID-19. Measured with immunoSEQ multiplex PCR; TCRdb has only the in-frame clones, and not every one. There are 210,000 or so clones in the sample; about 90% occur only once, and 2% to 3% lies in the top ten. Sequenced input: peripheral blood. The receptor source for this set is a man aged 30 to 45 with COVID-19, enrolled during active disease.

The CDR3, as DNA: TGTGCCAGCAGCTTAGTAGGGGAGACTAGCGGGAGACCCCCGTTCTTC. It translates to CASSLVGETSGRPPFF. The chain has TRBV11-2 and TRBJ2-1; 12 bases fit TRBD2. The CDR3 is made up of 16 amino acids. V trimming: 1 base; J trimming: 15 bases; junction bases outside the gene matches: 13. The germline V gene has CDR1 SGHAT and CDR2 FQNNGV.

V usage is TRBV6-5 and J usage is TRBJ2-2; unclear D gene. Trimming took 3 bases from V and 4 from J, leaving 9 bases between them. The germline CDR1 and CDR2 sequences are MNHEY and SVGAGI. This CDR3 has 14 amino acids. The chain's CDR3 is CASSYRTVTGELFF. CDR3 in DNA: TGTGCCAGCAGTTATAGAACGGTCACCGGGGAGCTGTTTTTT.

The gene calls are TRBV7-6 and TRBJ1-3; D gene unclear. The CDR3 runs to 15 residues. Per germline, CDR1 SGHVS and CDR2 FNYEAQ. With 4 bases removed from V and 7 bases from J, the gap between germline ends came to 17 bases. CDR3 sequence reads: CASSSQQASSNTIYF. CDR3 in DNA: TGTGCCAGCAGCTCACAGCAAGCCTCATCTAACACCATATATTTT.

The chain joins TRBV7-2 to TRBJ2-3; D possibly corresponds to TRBD2 (6 bases). In germline, CDR1 is SGHTA, CDR2 FQGNSA. V dropped 5 bases and J dropped 0 bases, with 15 bases sitting between them. This CDR3 has 16 residues. CDR3 residues: CASSLGTAISTDTQYF. CDR3 coding DNA: TGTGCCAGCAGCCTCGGGACTGCTATTAGCACAGATACGCAGTATTTT.

The chain couples TRBV19 to TRBJ2-1, with a weak D call TRBD2 (6 bases). Deletions cut 1 base from V and 0 bases from J, with 13 bases between. The CDR3 spans 17 residues. Germline CDR1 LNHDA, CDR2 SQIVND (reference sequence). The CDR3 DNA sequence: TGTGCCAGTAGTATAGGAGGGGCGGGAAGCTCCTACAATGAGCAGTTCTTC. Its translation: CASSIGGAGSSYNEQFF.

This clone has just one count. The V call is TRBV4-2, the J call TRBJ1-1, with 7 bases fitting TRBD1. This CDR3 contains 19 residues. Germline V gives CDR1 LGHNA, CDR2 YNFKEQ. J was trimmed by 1 base and V by 4 bases; bases with no gene match: 18. CDR3 protein: CASSPMTGSRGVGNTEAFF. The CDR3 DNA reads as TGTGCCAGCAGCCCGATGACAGGGAGTAGGGGGGTGGGGAACACTGAAGCTTTCTTT.

J is TRBJ2-7 and V is TRBV19, with 8 bases fitting TRBD1. Germline assignment: CDR1 LNHDA and CDR2 SQIVND (reference sequence). This CDR3 is 16 amino acids long. The J segment lost 0 bases and the V segment lost 5 bases, leaving 9 bases of the junction unmatched. The CDR3 bases are TGTGCCAGTAGTGGATACAGGACAGGGAGCTCCTACGAGCAGTACTTC. Protein: CASSGYRTGSSYEQYF.

The CDR3 protein is CASSARTGSDTIYF. As DNA, the CDR3 is TGTGCCAGCAGCGCCCGGACAGGGAGCGACACCATATATTTT. The chain employs TRBV9 and TRBJ1-3; the match to TRBD1 covers 8 bases. The CDR3 sequence is 14 residues long. V trimming: 3 bases; J trimming: 8 bases; junction bases outside the gene matches: 7. Germline V gives CDR1 SGDLS, CDR2 YYNGEE.

The chain recombines TRBV7-2 with TRBJ1-1; maybe TRBD1 (5 bases). The CDR3 length is 14 residues. Trimming pared 5 bases from V and 0 bases from J, leaving 10 bases between. Per germline, CDR1 SGHTA and CDR2 FQGNSA. CDR3 DNA sequence: TGTGCCAGCAGCACGGGACTTTTGAACACTGAAGCTTTCTTT. It yields the protein CASSTGLLNTEAFF. Supplemented by reference TRBV7-2 and TRBJ1-1, the full variable domain reads GAGVSQSPSNKVTEKGKDVELRCDPISGHTALYWYRQSLGQGLEFLIYFQGNSAPDKSGLPSDRFSAERTGGSVSTLTIQRTQQEDSAVYLCASSTGLLNTEAFFGQGTRLTVV.

This chain links TRBV27 with TRBJ1-2; 8 bases align to TRBD1. The germline V gene has CDR1 MNHEY and CDR2 SMNVEV (reference sequence). V was pared by 6 bases and J by 3 bases, with 3 bases of the junction left unmatched. CDR3 length: 13 amino acids. CDR3 in amino acids: CASRPTGDYGYTF. For the CDR3, the DNA is TGTGCCAGCAGACCGACAGGGGACTATGGCTACACCTTC.

This chain joins TRBV5-1 and TRBJ2-2; TRBD1 agrees at 7 bases. With 3 bases clipped from V and 5 bases from J, the junction kept 7 bases outside the gene matches. This CDR3 spans 15 amino acids. Germline CDR1 SGHRS, CDR2 YFSETQ. The CDR3 loop reads CASSYNRGKTGELFF. For the CDR3, the DNA is TGCGCCAGCAGCTACAACAGGGGAAAAACCGGGGAGCTGTTTTTT.

The V and J genes are TRBV19 and TRBJ2-4, with D maybe TRBD1 (6 bases). CDR1 LNHDA and CDR2 SQIVND come from the germline V gene (reference sequence). This CDR3 region has 16 residues. Trimming stripped 5 bases from V and 6 bases from J, with 20 bases between. This chain's CDR3 is CASSGGGAGVGNIQYF. In DNA, the CDR3 is TGTGCCAGTAGTGGAGGTGGGGCAGGGGTCGGAAACATTCAGTACTTC.

The CDR3: CASSLTRQGANYGYTF. The CDR3 bases are TGTGCCAGCAGCCTAACGAGACAGGGGGCTAACTATGGCTACACCTTC. The chain uses TRBV4-2 and TRBJ1-2, with TRBD1 identical over 9 bases. V lost 4 bases to trimming and J lost 0 bases; unmatched junction nucleotides: 6. The germline V gene encodes CDR1 LGHNA and CDR2 YNFKEQ. The CDR3 runs to 16 residues.

This clone has only one observation. The chain joins TRBV29-1 to TRBJ2-3, with 8 nucleotides matching TRBD1. CDR3 length: 13 residues. V lost 7 bases and J lost 1; bases outside the gene matches: 4. Germline values: CDR1 SQVTM, CDR2 ANQGSEA. The CDR3 bases are TGCAGCGCCCCGGGACAGGGCACAGATACGCAGTATTTT. Translating it yields CSAPGQGTDTQYF.

The chain is built from TRBV7-2 and TRBJ1-2, with TRBD1 matching over 7 bases. This CDR3 spans 17 amino acids. After removal of 5 bases from V and 2 bases from J, the junction contained 14 bases not matched to a gene. Germline lookup yields CDR1 SGHTA and CDR2 FQGNSA. CDR3 bases: TGTGCCAGCAGCCTAGGGGCGACAGGGAAAGTAAACTATGGCTACACCTTC. Its translation: CASSLGATGKVNYGYTF.

The chain carries TRBV13 and TRBJ1-2, with D maybe TRBD1 (6 bases). V shed 8 bases and J shed 5 bases, with 9 bases lying between them. Per germline, CDR1 PRHDT and CDR2 FYEKMQ (reference sequence). The length of the CDR3 is 11 residues. The CDR3 bases are TGTGCCAGCGGGGGCCTGTATGGCTACACCTTC. As protein: CASGGLYGYTF.

The DNA of the CDR3 is TGTGCCAGCAGCCCTGCGGGTAGCGGGGCCGCCGGGGAGCTGTTTTTT. The encoded protein is CASSPAGSGAAGELFF. The chain employs TRBV7-3 and TRBJ2-2, with 8 bases lining up with TRBD2. The CDR3 has 16 residues. Germline CDR1 and CDR2: SGHTA and FQGTGA. With 5 bases clipped from V and 6 bases from J, the junction kept 11 bases outside the gene matches.

The gene calls are TRBV12-3 or TRBV12-4 and TRBJ2-7; perhaps TRBD2 as D (5 bases). The ends were cut back, 8 bases at V and 6 bases at J, with 11 bases in the middle. The CDR3 runs 11 residues. CDR3 region: CASSPGGEQYF. DNA of the CDR3: TGTGCCAGCTCCCCAGGAGGCGAGCAGTACTTC.

This rearrangement joins TRBV19 to TRBJ2-1; 8 bases are shared with TRBD2. The CDR3 has 14 residues. J lost 6 bases, V lost 11 bases, and 12 bases had no gene match. Germline V CDR1 and CDR2: LNHDA, SQIVND (reference sequence). As DNA, the CDR3 is TGTGCCTCCGCCGGGGCGGGAGGCTTCAATGAGCAGTTCTTC. Translating it yields CASAGAGGFNEQFF.

The chain combines TRBV28 with TRBJ2-5, with D possibly matching TRBD1 (7 bases). The V gene lost 8 bases and the J gene lost 6 bases, with 19 bases spanning the gap. From germline, CDR1 is MDHEN and CDR2 SYDVKM. The CDR3 sequence is 14 residues long. The CDR3 DNA sequence: TGTGCCAGCTCCTCGGCAGGGGGGAAAAAGACCCAGTACTTC. It is translated as CASSSAGGKKTQYF. Complete variable domain (other parts from reference TRBV28 and TRBJ2-5): DVKVTQSSRYLVKRTGEKVFLECVQDMDHENMFWYRQDPGLGLRLIYFSYDVKMKEKGDIPEGYSVSREKKERFSLILESASTNQTSMYLCASSSAGGKKTQYFGPGTRLLVL.